The 17 T cell receptor beta chains below all came from one sample that was sequenced in a study of identifying expanded T cells in peripheral blood. The table came from immunoSEQ multiplex PCR; TCRdb's copy has only in-frame clones and leaves some out. The profile shows around 100,000 clones, about 89% of them singletons. The specimen sequenced was blood. Receptor source: a person between 18 and 75 years old in good health.

This chain uses TRBV7-8 with TRBJ1-5; D is ambiguous. This CDR3 comprises 13 residues. Per the germline V gene, CDR1 is SGHVS and CDR2 is FQNEAQ. Trimming took off 1 base at V and 7 bases at J, with 8 bases between the two ends. CDR3: CASSLGSIQPQHF. The DNA for the CDR3 is TGTGCCAGCAGCTTAGGGTCGATCCAGCCCCAGCATTTT.

This clone showed up just once. The chain recombines TRBV30 with TRBJ1-1, with D uncertain. V lost 0 bases to trimming and J lost 1 base, with 15 bases between them. The CDR3 has 16 amino acids. Germline CDR1 reads GTSNPN; CDR2 reads SVGIG (reference sequence). For the CDR3, the DNA is TGTGCCTGGAGTGTTTTCAAGGGCCCTAGGAACACTGAAGCTTTCTTT. The encoded protein is CAWSVFKGPRNTEAFF.

The chain recombines TRBV7-2 with TRBJ2-5; D unresolved. CDR3 size: 13 residues. Germline lookup yields CDR1 SGHTA and CDR2 FQGNSA. V lost 1 base and J lost 2, with 5 bases in between. CDR3: CASSLVGQETQYF. The CDR3 DNA reads TGTGCCAGCAGCTTAGTGGGGCAAGAGACCCAGTACTTC.

In this sample, this clone turned up once. The V call is TRBV4-2, the J call TRBJ1-2, with 10 bases aligning to TRBD1. Germline V gene lookup returns CDR1 LGHNA and CDR2 YNFKEQ. The trim removed 6 bases at V and 4 bases at J, leaving 11 bases unmatched. CDR3 length: 16 amino acids. The DNA for the CDR3 is TGTGCCAGCAGACCAATGACAGGGGGCAATCTCTATGGCTACACCTTC. Translated: CASRPMTGGNLYGYTF.

Only a few counts were recorded for this clone. The genes are TRBV19 and TRBJ1-2; weak D call: TRBD1 (5 bases). Trimming removed 10 bases from V and 5 bases from J, with 17 bases in between. The germline CDR1 and CDR2 sequences are LNHDA and SQIVND (reference sequence). CDR3 length equals 13 residues. Written as DNA, the CDR3 is TGTGCCACCCAAAGGGGACGGGGATATGGCTACACCTTC. It specifies CATQRGRGYGYTF.

This rearrangement joins TRBV6-1 to TRBJ1-5; 8 positions agree with TRBD1. CDR1 MNHNS and CDR2 SASEGT come from the germline V gene. J was trimmed by 6 bases and V by 6 bases; bases with no gene match: 7. The CDR3 sequence is 14 residues long. CDR3: CASRRQGIGQPQHF. The CDR3 DNA follows: TGTGCCAGCAGGAGACAGGGGATCGGTCAGCCCCAGCATTTT.

V is TRBV5-1 and J is TRBJ2-3; 9 nucleotides agree with TRBD2. In germline, CDR1 is SGHRS, CDR2 YFSETQ. This CDR3 region has 16 residues. Unmatched junction bases numbered 10, after V lost 6 bases and J lost 2 bases. CDR3 coding DNA: TGCGCCAGCACCGGGCGCGGGGGGGGCCCCACAGATACGCAGTATTTT. It specifies CASTGRGGGPTDTQYF.

This chain connects TRBV5-1 to TRBJ2-3; a weak D match, TRBD2 (6 bases). Germline V gene data show CDR1 as SGHRS and CDR2 as YFSETQ. V shed 0 bases and J shed 1 base, with 12 bases lying between them. This CDR3 is built from 16 residues. Here the CDR3 DNA reads TGCGCCAGCAGCTTGGATGTGGGGGGAGGCACAGATACGCAGTATTTT. Its translation: CASSLDVGGGTDTQYF.

The rearrangement uses TRBV5-1 and TRBJ1-3, with D hard to call. V was trimmed by 4 bases and J by 4 bases, leaving 12 bases between them. The CDR3 is 14 residues long. The V gene's germline CDR1 is SGHRS and CDR2 YFSETQ. CDR3 bases: TGCGCCAGCAGCCAGCGGGAGCCGGGAAACACCATATATTTT. Its translation is CASSQREPGNTIYF.

CDR3 protein: CASSQSQGPGSETQYF. CDR3 sequence (DNA): TGCGCCAGCAGCCAGTCACAGGGTCCAGGGTCGGAGACCCAGTACTTC. The genes are TRBV4-1 and TRBJ2-5; D may be TRBD1 (6 bases). This CDR3 has 16 amino acids. Between the trimmed V and J ends, which lost 3 bases and 5 bases, there was a span of 19 bases. Germline V gives CDR1 MGHRA, CDR2 YSYEKL.

V gene TRBV7-2 combines with J gene TRBJ2-7; tentatively, D is TRBD2 (5 bases). This CDR3 contains 14 residues. CDR1 is SGHTA, CDR2 FQGNSA, per germline. V was shortened by 3 bases and J by 7 bases, with 16 bases between the two germline ends. Written as DNA, the CDR3 is TGTGCCAGCAGCTTGAGGGCCGTGAGGTCGGAGCAGTACTTC. Amino acid sequence: CASSLRAVRSEQYF.

The table lists this clone with a count of one. The rearrangement joins TRBV7-2 to TRBJ2-1, with 8 positions matching TRBD1. The junction had 8 bases not matched to a gene; V was cut back by 2 bases and J by 5 bases. This CDR3 comprises 16 residues. The germline V gene has CDR1 SGHTA and CDR2 FQGNSA. CDR3 amino acids: CASSLNAGGADNEQFF. For the CDR3, the DNA is TGTGCCAGCAGCTTAAATGCAGGGGGCGCGGACAATGAGCAGTTCTTC.

The chain is built from TRBV5-1 and TRBJ1-4; 8 nucleotides line up with TRBD1. After removal of 4 bases from V and 8 bases from J, the junction contained 13 bases not matched to a gene. Germline values: CDR1 SGHRS, CDR2 YFSETQ. The CDR3 is 16 residues long. The CDR3 sequence is CASSPPLPGQDEKLFF. The CDR3 region has the DNA TGCGCCAGCAGCCCCCCCTTACCGGGACAGGACGAAAAACTGTTTTTT.

V usage is TRBV13 and J usage is TRBJ1-1, with 9 positions matching TRBD1. The germline CDR1 and CDR2 sequences are PRHDT and FYEKMQ (reference sequence). Losses at the gene ends were 1 base for V and 0 bases for J; bases not matched to a gene: 6. The CDR3 spans 17 residues. CDR3 in amino acids: CASSLDRGLGMNTEAFF. The CDR3 region has the DNA TGTGCCAGCAGCTTAGACAGGGGGCTAGGAATGAACACTGAAGCTTTCTTT.

CDR3 residues: CASNVIGQFYGYTF. The CDR3 bases are TGTGCCAGCAACGTTATCGGACAGTTCTATGGCTACACCTTC. The genes are TRBV28 and TRBJ1-2; a possible D gene is TRBD1 (6 bases). With 7 bases removed from V and 4 bases from J, the gap between germline ends came to 16 bases. Germline-derived CDR1 and CDR2 are MDHEN and SYDVKM. The CDR3 extends over 14 amino acids.

This sequence joins TRBV6-5 and TRBJ2-7, with 11 nucleotides matching TRBD1. The CDR3 length is 15 residues. Germline assignment: CDR1 MNHEY and CDR2 SVGAGI. V lost 4 bases, J lost 7 bases, and 9 bases stayed unmatched. CDR3 protein: CASSSPGQGAREQYF. In DNA form, the CDR3 reads TGTGCCAGCAGTTCCCCAGGACAGGGGGCGCGGGAGCAGTACTTC.

This rearrangement joins TRBV15 to TRBJ2-3; D is possibly TRBD1 (5 bases). This CDR3 is built from 16 residues. CDR1 is LNHNV, CDR2 YYDKDF, per germline (reference sequence). The germline V and J ends were trimmed by 2 bases and 3 bases, with 15 bases remaining between them. The CDR3 here is CATSRPGLGITDTQYF. In nucleotides, the CDR3 is TGTGCCACCAGCAGACCAGGGCTTGGGATAACAGATACGCAGTATTTT. Variable domain in full (rest from reference TRBV15 and TRBJ2-3): DAMVIQNPRYQVTQFGKPVTLSCSQTLNHNVMYWYQQKSSQAPKLLFHYYDKDFNNEADTPDNFQSRRPNTSFCFLDIRSPGLGDTAMYLCATSRPGLGITDTQYFGPGTRLTVL.